The rows below give T cell receptor beta chains drawn from one sample of a study of shared clonotypes between healthy human individuals. The protocol was immunoSEQ multiplex PCR, while the TCRdb copy is restricted to in-frame clones and leaves out a portion. The sample has 2 million to 3 million clones, over 85% seen once; the top ten hold 0.36%. Sequencing was carried out using naive CD4+ T cells from PBMCs. These receptors came from a man aged 18 to 35 in good health. Some clones in this sample may be carry-over from other donors' samples. Both conserved end residues are trimmed from each CDR3. Some rows have no size entry. The others give once, few or many, or a class for an expanded clone.

>TRBV7-2|.
ASSFTATDTQY
>TRBV4-1|.
ASSPWTGRGQPQH
>TRBV7-9|few
ASRFDRPNTEAF
>TRBV7-3|.
ASSWTGGPSDTQY
>TRBV5-1|.
ASSLGWAGGETQY
>TRBV7-3|.
ASSLIDQGASEAF
>TRBV29-1|.
SVEFSASTDTQY
>TRBV5-4|few
ASSLVQKETQY
>TRBV4-1|.
ASSPSWKGVDQETQY
>TRBV4-1|.
ASRPGQGELYEQY
>TRBV6-5|.
ASSTLDQAYGYT
>TRBV7-2|.
ASSLARGRYTGELF
>TRBV10-3|.
AISEYSRTGEAF
>TRBV18|.
ASSYTGTPYEQY
>TRBV5-4|once
ASSLSPGLNQPQH
>TRBV7-9|.
ASSLYRDRDEQF
>TRBV27|.
ASSPPGLAGGRPYEQY
>TRBV29-1|.
SVGRNYGYT
>TRBV9|.
ASSVGSGGDEQY
>TRBV6-1|.
ASVRVETQY
>TRBV5-1|.
ASSPSNPSTDTQY
>TRBV28|.
AISRNTGELF